This TCR beta chain was sequenced for a study of Graves' ophthalmopathy and Graves' hyperthyroidism. V was trimmed by 10 bases and J by 2 bases, leaving 12 bases between them. This CDR3 contains 12 residues. Germline CDR1 and CDR2: ENHRY and SYGVKD. A few counts support this clonotype. RNA transcripts were the source from which TCR beta CDR3 regions were amplified. HTBI primers primed a first-round RT-PCR, and a second-round multiplex PCR followed. Each CDR3 protein is one row after TCRdb ran MiXCR on the multiplex PCR reads. The repertoire holds approximately 700,000 distinct CDR3 sequences, with about 38% as singletons. A duration under 3 months, NOSPECS ≥4, CAS ≥3 and moderate-to-severe activity characterized the donors with ophthalmopathy.

This clonotype originated in an adult man with Graves' ophthalmopathy. The material sequenced was peripheral blood. The chain is built from TRBV10-3 and TRBJ2-7; no clear D gene. CDR3 nucleotides: TGTGCCAGCAGGAACGTCGCCTACGAGCAGTACTTC. It yields the protein CASRNVAYEQYF.